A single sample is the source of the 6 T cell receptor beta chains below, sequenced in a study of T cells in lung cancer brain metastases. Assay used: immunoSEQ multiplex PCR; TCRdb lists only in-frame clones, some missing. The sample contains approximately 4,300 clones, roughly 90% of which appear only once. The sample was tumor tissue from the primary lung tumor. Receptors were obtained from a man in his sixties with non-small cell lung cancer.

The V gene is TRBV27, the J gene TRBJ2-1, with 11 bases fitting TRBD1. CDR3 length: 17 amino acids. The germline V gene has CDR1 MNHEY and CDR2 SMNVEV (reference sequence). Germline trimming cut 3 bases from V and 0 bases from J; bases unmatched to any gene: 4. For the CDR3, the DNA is TGTGCCAGCAGTTTTCCGGGACAGGGGGTCTCCTACAATGAGCAGTTCTTC. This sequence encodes CASSFPGQGVSYNEQFF.

Here the CDR3 reads CASTFGPSGVTEAFF. CDR3 in DNA: TGTGCCAGCACCTTTGGCCCCTCTGGAGTCACTGAAGCTTTCTTT. The chain employs TRBV28 and TRBJ1-1; D gene ambiguous. This CDR3 comprises 15 residues. V was trimmed by 7 bases and J by 4 bases, leaving 19 bases between them. In germline, CDR1 is MDHEN, CDR2 SYDVKM. Full variable domain (remainder filled in from reference TRBV28 and TRBJ1-1): DVKVTQSSRYLVKRTGEKVFLECVQDMDHENMFWYRQDPGLGLRLIYFSYDVKMKEKGDIPEGYSVSREKKERFSLILESASTNQTSMYLCASTFGPSGVTEAFFGQGTRLTVV.

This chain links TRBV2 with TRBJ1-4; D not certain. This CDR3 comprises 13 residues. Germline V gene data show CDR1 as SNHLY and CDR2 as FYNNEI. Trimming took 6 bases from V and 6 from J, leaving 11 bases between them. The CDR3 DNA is TGTGCCAGCAGCCCTCCCCAGGATGAAAAACTGTTTTTT. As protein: CASSPPQDEKLFF. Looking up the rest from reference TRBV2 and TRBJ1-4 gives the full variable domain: EPEVTQTPSHQVTQMGQEVILRCVPISNHLYFYWYRQILGQKVEFLVSFYNNEISEKSEIFDDQFSVERPDGSNFTLKIRSTKLEDSAMYFCASSPPQDEKLFFGSGTQLSVL.

The CDR3 coding sequence is TGTGCCAGCAGGGCCAGGGGGGGCACAGATACGCAGTATTTT. It translates to CASRARGGTDTQYF. The chain couples TRBV13 to TRBJ2-3; D is perhaps TRBD1 (7 bases). CDR1 is PRHDT and CDR2 is FYEKMQ in the germline V gene (reference sequence). Trimming took 6 bases from V and 1 from J, leaving 11 bases between them. The CDR3 covers 14 residues.

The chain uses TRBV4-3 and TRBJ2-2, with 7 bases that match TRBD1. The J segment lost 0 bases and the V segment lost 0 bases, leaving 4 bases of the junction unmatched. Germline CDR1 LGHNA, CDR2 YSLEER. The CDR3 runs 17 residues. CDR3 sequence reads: CASSQDRDSANTGELFF. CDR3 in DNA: TGCGCCAGCAGCCAAGACCGGGACAGCGCGAACACCGGGGAGCTGTTTTTT.

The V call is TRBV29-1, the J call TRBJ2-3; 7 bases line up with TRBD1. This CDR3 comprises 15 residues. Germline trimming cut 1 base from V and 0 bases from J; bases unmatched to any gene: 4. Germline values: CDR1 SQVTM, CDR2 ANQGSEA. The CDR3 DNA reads TGCAGCGTTGAAGGATCAGGGGGAAGCACAGATACGCAGTATTTT. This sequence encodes CSVEGSGGSTDTQYF.